This paragraph covers one T cell receptor beta chain sequence. The data stem from a study of cytomegalovirus exposure and HLA in healthy donors. PCR was performed using 60 Vbeta and 13 Jbeta primers. The method was immunoSEQ multiplex PCR; TCRdb's version includes in-frame clones alone and lacks a portion of them. The table for this sample gives around 200,000 clones. The germline CDR1 and CDR2 sequences are LNHDA and SQIVND (reference sequence). There are 15 residues in the CDR3. V was pared by 6 bases and J by 7 bases, with 11 bases of the junction left unmatched. This chain uses TRBV19 with TRBJ1-4, with TRBD1 matching 7 bases. The receptor comes from a woman aged 25 to 39 in good health and CMV-seropositive. Sequenced material: PBMCs. DNA of the CDR3: TGTGCCAGTAGCCGATCTGGGACAGCCCCTGAAAAACTGTTTTTT. It is translated as CASSRSGTAPEKLFF.